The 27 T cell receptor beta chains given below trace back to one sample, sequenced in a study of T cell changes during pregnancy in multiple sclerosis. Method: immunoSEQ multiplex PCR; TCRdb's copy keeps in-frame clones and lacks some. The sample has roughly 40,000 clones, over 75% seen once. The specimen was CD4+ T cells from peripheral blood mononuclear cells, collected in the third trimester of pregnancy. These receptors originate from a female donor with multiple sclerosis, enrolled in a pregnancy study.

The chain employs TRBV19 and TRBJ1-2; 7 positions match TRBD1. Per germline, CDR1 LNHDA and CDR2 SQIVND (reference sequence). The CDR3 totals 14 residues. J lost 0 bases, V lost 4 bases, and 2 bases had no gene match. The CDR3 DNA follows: TGTGCCAGTAGTAGACAGGGTTCTAACTATGGCTACACCTTC. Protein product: CASSRQGSNYGYTF.

The CDR3: CASSSQGAGNQPQHF. DNA for the CDR3: TGTGCCAGCAGCTCCCAGGGGGCCGGCAATCAGCCCCAGCATTTT. The rearrangement joins TRBV7-9 to TRBJ1-5; 8 bases map to TRBD1. CDR1 and CDR2 from the germline V gene are SEHNR and FQNEAQ (reference sequence). The CDR3 is 15 residues long. V lost 4 bases to trimming and J lost 2 bases; unmatched junction nucleotides: 4.

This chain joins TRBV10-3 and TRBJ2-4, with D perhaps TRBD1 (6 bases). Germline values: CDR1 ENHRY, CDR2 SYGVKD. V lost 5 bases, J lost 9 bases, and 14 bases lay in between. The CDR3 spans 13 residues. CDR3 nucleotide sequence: TGTGCCATCAGTTACAACAGGGAAGGCATTCAGTACTTC. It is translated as CAISYNREGIQYF.

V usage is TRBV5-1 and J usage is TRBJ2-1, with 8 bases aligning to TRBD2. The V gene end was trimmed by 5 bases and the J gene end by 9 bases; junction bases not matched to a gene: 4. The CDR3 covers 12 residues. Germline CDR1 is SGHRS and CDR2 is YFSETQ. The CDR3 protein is CASSSLAGEQFF. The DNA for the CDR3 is TGCGCCAGCAGTTCCCTAGCGGGTGAGCAGTTCTTC.

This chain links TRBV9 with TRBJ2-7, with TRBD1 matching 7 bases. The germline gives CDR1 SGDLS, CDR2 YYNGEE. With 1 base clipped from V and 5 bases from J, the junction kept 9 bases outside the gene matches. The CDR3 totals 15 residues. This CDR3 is CASSVTGTVHDEQYF. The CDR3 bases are TGTGCCAGCAGCGTAACCGGGACAGTCCACGACGAGCAGTACTTC.

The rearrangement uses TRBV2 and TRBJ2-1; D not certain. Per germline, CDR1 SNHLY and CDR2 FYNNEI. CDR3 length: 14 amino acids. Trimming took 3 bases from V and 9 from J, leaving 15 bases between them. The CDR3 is CASSEMIAFGEQFF. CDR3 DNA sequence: TGTGCCAGCAGTGAGATGATTGCGTTCGGTGAGCAGTTCTTC. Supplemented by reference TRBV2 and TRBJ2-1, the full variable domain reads EPEVTQTPSHQVTQMGQEVILRCVPISNHLYFYWYRQILGQKVEFLVSFYNNEISEKSEIFDDQFSVERPDGSNFTLKIRSTKLEDSAMYFCASSEMIAFGEQFFGPGTRLTVL.

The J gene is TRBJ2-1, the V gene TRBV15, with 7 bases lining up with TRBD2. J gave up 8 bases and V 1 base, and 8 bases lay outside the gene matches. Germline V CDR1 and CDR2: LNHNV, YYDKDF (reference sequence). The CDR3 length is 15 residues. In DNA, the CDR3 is TGTGCCACCAGCAGAGGCGGGGAGGGCCCCCATGAGCAGTTCTTC. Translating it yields CATSRGGEGPHEQFF.

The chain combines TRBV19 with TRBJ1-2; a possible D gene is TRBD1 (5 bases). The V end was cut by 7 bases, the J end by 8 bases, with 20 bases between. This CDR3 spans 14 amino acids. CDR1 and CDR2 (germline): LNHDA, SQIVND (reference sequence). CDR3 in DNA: TGTGCCAGTATGGCGGGACGCGACATATGGGGCTACACCTTC. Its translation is CASMAGRDIWGYTF.

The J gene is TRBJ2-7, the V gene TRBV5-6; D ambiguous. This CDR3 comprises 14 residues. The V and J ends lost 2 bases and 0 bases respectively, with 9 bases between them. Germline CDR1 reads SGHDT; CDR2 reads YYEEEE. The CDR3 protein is CASSLTGPSYEQYF. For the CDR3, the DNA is TGTGCCAGCAGCTTAACGGGTCCCTCCTACGAGCAGTACTTC.

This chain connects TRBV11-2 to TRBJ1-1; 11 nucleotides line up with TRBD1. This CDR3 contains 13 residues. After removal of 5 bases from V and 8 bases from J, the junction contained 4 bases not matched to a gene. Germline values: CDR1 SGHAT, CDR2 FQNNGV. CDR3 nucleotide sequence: TGTGCCAGCAGCCTGGACAGGGGGCCCGAAGCTTTCTTT. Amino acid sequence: CASSLDRGPEAFF.

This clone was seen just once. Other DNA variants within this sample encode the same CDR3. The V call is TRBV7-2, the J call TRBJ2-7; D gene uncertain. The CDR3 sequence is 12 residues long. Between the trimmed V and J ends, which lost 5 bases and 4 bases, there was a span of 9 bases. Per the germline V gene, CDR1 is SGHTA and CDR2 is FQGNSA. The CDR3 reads CASSPGGYEQYF. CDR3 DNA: TGTGCCAGCAGCCCCGGCGGATACGAGCAGTACTTC.

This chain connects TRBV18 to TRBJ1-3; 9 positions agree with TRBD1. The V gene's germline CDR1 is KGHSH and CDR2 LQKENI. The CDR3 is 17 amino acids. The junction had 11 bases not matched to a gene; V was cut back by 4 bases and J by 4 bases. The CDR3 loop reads CASSLKQGAGPGNTIYF. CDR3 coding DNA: TGTGCCAGCTCACTAAAACAGGGGGCTGGTCCCGGAAACACCATATATTTT.

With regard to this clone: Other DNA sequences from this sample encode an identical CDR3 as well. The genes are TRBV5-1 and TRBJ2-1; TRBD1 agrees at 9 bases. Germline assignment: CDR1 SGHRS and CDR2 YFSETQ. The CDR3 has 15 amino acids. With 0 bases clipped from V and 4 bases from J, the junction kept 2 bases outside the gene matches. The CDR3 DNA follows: TGCGCCAGCAGCTTGGCGGGGACAGGGTACAATGAGCAGTTCTTC. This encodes CASSLAGTGYNEQFF.

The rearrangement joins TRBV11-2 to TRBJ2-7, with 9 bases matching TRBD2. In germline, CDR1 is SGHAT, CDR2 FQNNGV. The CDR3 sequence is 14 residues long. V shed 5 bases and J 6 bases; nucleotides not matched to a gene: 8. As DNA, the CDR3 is TGTGCCAGCAGCCCAGGGACTAGCTTCGGCGAGCAGTACTTC. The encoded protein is CASSPGTSFGEQYF.

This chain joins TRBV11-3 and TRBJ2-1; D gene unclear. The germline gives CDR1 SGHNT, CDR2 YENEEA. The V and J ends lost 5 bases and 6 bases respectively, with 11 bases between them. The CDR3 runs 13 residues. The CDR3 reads CASSPGWVNEQFF. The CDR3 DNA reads TGTGCCAGCAGCCCCGGGTGGGTCAATGAGCAGTTCTTC.

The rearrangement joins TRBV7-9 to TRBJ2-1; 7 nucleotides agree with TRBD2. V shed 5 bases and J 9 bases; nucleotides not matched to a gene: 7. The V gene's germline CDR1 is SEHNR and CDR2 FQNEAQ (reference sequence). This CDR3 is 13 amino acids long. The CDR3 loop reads CASSPYSSGEQFF. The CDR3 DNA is TGTGCCAGCAGCCCTTACTCTAGCGGTGAGCAGTTCTTC.

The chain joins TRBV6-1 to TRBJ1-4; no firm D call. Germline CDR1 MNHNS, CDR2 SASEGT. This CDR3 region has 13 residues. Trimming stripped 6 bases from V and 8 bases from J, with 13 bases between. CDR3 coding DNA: TGTGCCAGCAGAGTAGATTCGGTCGAAAAACTGTTTTTT. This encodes CASRVDSVEKLFF.

The CDR3 DNA reads TGTGCCAGCAATAATAGACGGAGACTAGCGGGAGAGTACGCCCCCGGGGAGCTGTTTTTT. This codes for CASNNRRRLAGEYAPGELFF. The genes are TRBV7-8 and TRBJ2-2; 12 bases agree with TRBD2. The CDR3 has 20 amino acids. The germline CDR1 and CDR2 sequences are SGHVS and FQNEAQ. With V trimmed by 7 bases and J by 6 bases, 21 bases remained unmatched. Full variable domain (outside the CDR3, taken from reference TRBV7-8 and TRBJ2-2): GAGVSQSPRYKVAKRGQDVALRCDPISGHVSLFWYQQALGQGPEFLTYFQNEAQLDKSGLPSDRFFAERPEGSVSTLKIQRTQQEDSAVYLCASNNRRRLAGEYAPGELFFGEGSRLTVL.

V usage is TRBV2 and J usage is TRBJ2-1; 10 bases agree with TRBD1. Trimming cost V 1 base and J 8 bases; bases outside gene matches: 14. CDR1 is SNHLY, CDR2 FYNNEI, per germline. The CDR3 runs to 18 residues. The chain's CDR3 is CASSEGLRTGTGADEQFF. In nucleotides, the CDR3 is TGTGCCAGCAGTGAAGGGTTGAGGACAGGGACAGGGGCAGATGAGCAGTTCTTC.

Here the CDR3 DNA reads TGTGCCAGCAGTGGCGGTACGAGGAATGGCTACACCTTC. It codes for CASSGGTRNGYTF. The J gene is TRBJ1-2, the V gene TRBV6-5, with D unclear. Between the trimmed V and J ends, which lost 5 bases and 6 bases, there was a span of 13 bases. The CDR3 spans 13 residues. CDR1 is MNHEY, CDR2 SVGAGI, per germline.

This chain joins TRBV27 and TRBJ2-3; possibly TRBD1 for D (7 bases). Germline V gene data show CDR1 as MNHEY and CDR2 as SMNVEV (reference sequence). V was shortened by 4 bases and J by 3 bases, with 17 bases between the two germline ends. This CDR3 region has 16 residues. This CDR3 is CASSSPLTGRTDTQYF. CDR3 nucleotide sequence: TGTGCCAGCAGTTCCCCCTTGACAGGGAGGACAGATACGCAGTATTTT.

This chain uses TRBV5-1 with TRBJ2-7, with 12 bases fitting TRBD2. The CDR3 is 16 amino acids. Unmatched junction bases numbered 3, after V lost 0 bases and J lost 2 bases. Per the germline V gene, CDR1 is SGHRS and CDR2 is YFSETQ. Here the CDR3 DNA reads TGCGCCAGCAGCTTGGCGCTAGCGGGAGGGGCCTACGAGCAGTACTTC. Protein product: CASSLALAGGAYEQYF.

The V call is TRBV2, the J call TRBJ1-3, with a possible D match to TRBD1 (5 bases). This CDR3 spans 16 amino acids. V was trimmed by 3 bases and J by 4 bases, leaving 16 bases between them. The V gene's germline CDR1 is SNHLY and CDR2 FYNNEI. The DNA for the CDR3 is TGTGCCAGCAGTGATTCCCCCGGCAGGGCAGGAAACACCATATATTTT. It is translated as CASSDSPGRAGNTIYF.

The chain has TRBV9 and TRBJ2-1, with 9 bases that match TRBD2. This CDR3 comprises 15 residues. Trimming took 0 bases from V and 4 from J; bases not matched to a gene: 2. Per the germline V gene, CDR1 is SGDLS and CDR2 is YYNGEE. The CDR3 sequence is CASSVDAGGYNEQFF. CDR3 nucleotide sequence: TGTGCCAGCAGCGTAGATGCGGGGGGGTACAATGAGCAGTTCTTC.

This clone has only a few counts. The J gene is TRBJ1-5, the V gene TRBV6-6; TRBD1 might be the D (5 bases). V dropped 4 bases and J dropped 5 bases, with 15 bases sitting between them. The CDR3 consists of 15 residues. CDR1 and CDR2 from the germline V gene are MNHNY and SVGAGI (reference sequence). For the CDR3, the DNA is TGTGCCAGCAGTTTTCGGCAGGGTGGGTATCAGCCCCAGCATTTT. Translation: CASSFRQGGYQPQHF.

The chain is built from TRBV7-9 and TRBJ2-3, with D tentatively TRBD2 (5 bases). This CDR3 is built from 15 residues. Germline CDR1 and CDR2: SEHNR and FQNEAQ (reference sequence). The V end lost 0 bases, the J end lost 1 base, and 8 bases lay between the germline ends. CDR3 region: CASSLAGEGTDTQYF. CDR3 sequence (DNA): TGTGCCAGCAGCTTAGCGGGAGAGGGCACAGATACGCAGTATTTT.

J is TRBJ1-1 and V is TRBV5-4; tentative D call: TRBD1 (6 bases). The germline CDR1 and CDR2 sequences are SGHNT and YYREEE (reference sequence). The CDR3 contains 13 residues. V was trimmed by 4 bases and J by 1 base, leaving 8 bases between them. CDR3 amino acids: CASSPTGNTEAFF. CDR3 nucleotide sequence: TGTGCCAGCAGCCCGACAGGGAACACTGAAGCTTTCTTT.